The 11 T cell receptor beta chains in this list originate from one sample, sequenced in a study of tumor and adjacent non-tumor tissue in lung cancer. The library came from three nested PCR rounds adapted from ARM-PCR protocols. A single record per CDR3 protein comes from TCRdb applying MiXCR to the multiplex PCR reads. Of about 85,000 distinct CDR3 sequences in the sample, approximately 57% were seen once. This sample's RNA came from whole unsorted tissue. Sequenced material: lung tumor tissue. The receptors here all came from an older man with non-small cell lung cancer.

Notes on this clonotype: One end of the junction varies from germline; a read error may be responsible. The chain is built from TRBV11-2 and TRBJ2-7, with D unresolved. The CDR3 loop spans 14 amino acids. CDR1 and CDR2 (germline): SGHAT, FQNNGV. CDR3 bases: TGTACCAGCAGCCCGGTGGCAGGACGCGACGAGCAGTACTTC. Translated, it gives CTSSPVAGRDEQYF.

The V and J genes are TRBV29-1 and TRBJ1-1; weak D call: TRBD1 (6 bases). The ends were cut back, 6 bases at V and 4 bases at J, with 15 bases in the middle. The CDR3 has 13 residues. The germline CDR1 and CDR2 sequences are SQVTM and ANQGSEA. Here the CDR3 reads CSVGTNLGTEAFF. Written as DNA, the CDR3 is TGCAGCGTCGGGACAAACCTAGGCACTGAAGCTTTCTTT.

On this clonotype: One end of the junction does not line up with germline, which may come from a read error. The rearrangement links TRBV28 to TRBJ2-5; perhaps TRBD1 as D (6 bases). CDR1 MDHEN and CDR2 SYDVKM come from the germline V gene. This CDR3 is 17 amino acids long. The CDR3 here is CASCMGTDSRGGETQHF. CDR3 bases: TGTGCCAGTTGTATGGGTACCGACTCCCGAGGGGGAGAGACCCAGCACTTC.

Only a few counts were recorded for this clonotype. The junction shows a germline mismatch at one end, possibly a read error. For the CDR3, the DNA is TGTGCTAGCATGCAGCAATCGACAAACACCGGGGAGCTGTTTTTT. Its translation is CASMQQSTNTGELFF. The chain combines TRBV11-2 with TRBJ2-2; D is unclear. CDR3 size: 15 residues. Germline loops: CDR1 SGHAT, CDR2 FQNNGV. Filled out from reference TRBV11-2 and TRBJ2-2, the complete variable domain reads EAGVAQSPRYKIIEKRQSVAFWCNPISGHATLYWYQQILGQGPKLLIQFQNNGVVDDSQLPKDRFSAERLKGVDSTLKIQPAKLEDSAVYLCASMQQSTNTGELFFGEGSRLTVL.

This clonotype was observed at least ten times. The chain combines TRBV2 with TRBJ2-7; perhaps TRBD1 as D (5 bases). V was trimmed by 7 bases and J by 2 bases, leaving 9 bases between them. Germline V lookup: CDR1 SNHLY, CDR2 FYNNEI. The CDR3 is made up of 12 amino acids. CDR3 bases: TGTGCCAGCACCGACAGTACCTACGAGCAGTACTTC. It translates to CASTDSTYEQYF.

In regard to this clonotype: This sequence may be a read error, since a much larger clone differs from it by one base. V usage is TRBV2 and J usage is TRBJ2-7, with a possible D match to TRBD1 (6 bases). V lost 2 bases, J lost 5 bases, and 13 bases lay in between. The CDR3 is made up of 14 amino acids. Germline lookup yields CDR1 SNHLY and CDR2 FYNNEI. The CDR3, as DNA: TGTGCCAGCAGTGAAACGGACAGCACGAACGAGCAGTACTTC. This gives the protein CASSETDSTNEQYF.

This clonotype came up once. One end of the junction is discordant with germline, which a read error may explain. The chain combines TRBV28 with TRBJ1-5, with D perhaps TRBD1 (5 bases). CDR1 and CDR2 (germline): MDHEN, SYDVKM. The CDR3 spans 15 residues. For the CDR3, the DNA is TGTGCCCGCAGCCAGATCAGGGCTAGGAATCAGTCCCAGCATTTT. This encodes CARSQIRARNQSQHF.

The chain recombines TRBV29-1 with TRBJ1-1, with TRBD1 identical over 8 bases. The CDR3 is made up of 14 amino acids. Trimming took 3 bases from V and 10 from J; bases not matched to a gene: 13. Germline-derived CDR1 and CDR2 are SQVTM and ANQGSEA. CDR3 protein: CSVDRKGRGPGAFF. The CDR3 nucleotides are TGCAGCGTTGACAGAAAAGGCAGGGGGCCGGGAGCTTTCTTT.

There are a few counts of this clonotype. One end of the junction does not line up with germline, which may come from a read error. V gene TRBV10-1 combines with J gene TRBJ2-1; 10 bases align to TRBD2. Looked up from germline, CDR1 is WNHNN and CDR2 is SYGVQD (reference sequence). CDR3 length equals 14 residues. CDR3 amino acids: CPSSYSGRKGEQFF. CDR3 nucleotide sequence: TGCCCCAGTAGTTATAGCGGGAGGAAGGGTGAGCAGTTCTTC.

Only a few counts were recorded for this clonotype. The chain employs TRBV20-1 and TRBJ2-1; possible D gene TRBD2, 6 bases. V gave up 4 bases and J gave up 5 bases, with 12 bases separating them. In germline, CDR1 is DFQATT, CDR2 SNEGSKA (reference sequence). This CDR3 contains 13 residues. CDR3 loop: CSAKAGTNNEQFF. CDR3 in DNA: TGCAGTGCTAAGGCGGGAACCAACAATGAGCAGTTCTTC.

As for this clonotype: At one boundary the junction diverges from the germline segment, which might be a read error. The chain recombines TRBV11-2 with TRBJ2-2; possibly TRBD1 or TRBD2 for D (5 bases each). CDR3 size: 15 residues. The germline CDR1 and CDR2 sequences are SGHAT and FQNNGV. The CDR3 nucleotides are TGTGCCAGCGGCTTAATAAGGGGTAGCACCGGGGAGCTGCTTTTT. Translation: CASGLIRGSTGELLF.